This entry lists 30 T cell receptor beta chains sequenced from one sample in a study of T cells in Graves' hyperthyroidism and ophthalmopathy. Amplification yielded TCR beta CDR3 regions, with RNA transcripts as the source. The TCR CDR3 was amplified in a first-round RT-PCR using the HTBI primer set. TCRdb used MiXCR to reprocess the multiplex PCR reads, holding one entry per CDR3 protein. The table shows about 210,000 distinct CDR3 sequences, with roughly 17% occurring only once. The sequenced sample consisted of blood. Receptors were obtained from a man aged 50-59 years with Graves' hyperthyroidism.

A few counts support this clonotype. The chain recombines TRBV5-1 with TRBJ2-2, with D unclear. The V end lost 4 bases, the J end lost 5 bases, and 15 bases lay between the germline ends. CDR3 size: 15 residues. Germline lookup yields CDR1 SGHRS and CDR2 YFSETQ. In DNA, the CDR3 is TGCGCCAGCAGCCCCGACGGCAGGTTGACCGGGGAGCTGTTTTTT. Its translation: CASSPDGRLTGELFF.

This chain joins TRBV7-2 and TRBJ1-4; D is unclear. V lost 0 bases and J 0 bases, leaving 5 bases between the germline ends. CDR1 and CDR2 (germline): SGHTA, FQGNSA. The CDR3 spans 15 residues. Here the CDR3 reads CASSLAQATNEKLFF. CDR3 in DNA: TGTGCCAGCAGCTTAGCGCAGGCAACTAATGAAAAACTGTTTTTT.

This clonotype was detected ten times or more. This rearrangement joins TRBV3-1 to TRBJ2-3; D gene uncertain. From germline, CDR1 is LGHDT and CDR2 YNNKEL (reference sequence). The CDR3 is 12 residues long. Deletions cut 3 bases from V and 2 bases from J, with 3 bases between. CDR3 coding DNA: TGTGCCAGCAGCCACGCCACAGATACGCAGTATTTT. Translated: CASSHATDTQYF.

This clonotype was found a few times. V is TRBV7-3 and J is TRBJ2-2; D might be TRBD1 or TRBD2, each matching 5 bases. V lost 2 bases to trimming and J lost 0 bases, with 10 bases between them. Germline CDR1 reads SGHTA; CDR2 reads FQGTGA. This CDR3 is 16 amino acids long. This CDR3 reads CASSLFGGANTGELFF. The CDR3 DNA reads as TGTGCCAGCAGCTTATTTGGGGGAGCGAACACCGGGGAGCTGTTTTTT.

This clonotype was seen a handful of times. The chain employs TRBV3-1 and TRBJ1-5; D is uncertain. The V end lost 1 base, the J end lost 2 bases, and 3 bases lay between the germline ends. This CDR3 has 13 residues. The V gene's germline CDR1 is LGHDT and CDR2 YNNKEL (reference sequence). CDR3 sequence: CASSQGGNQPQHF. CDR3 nucleotide sequence: TGTGCCAGCAGCCAAGGGGGCAATCAGCCCCAGCATTTT. The entire variable domain, with the rest obtained from reference TRBV3-1 and TRBJ1-5, is as follows: DTAVSQTPKYLVTQMGNDKSIKCEQNLGHDTMYWYKQDSKKFLKIMFSYNNKELIINETVPNRFSPKSPDKAHLNLHINSLELGDSAVYFCASSQGGNQPQHFGDGTRLSIL.

This rearrangement joins TRBV25-1 to TRBJ1-2, with 7 bases fitting TRBD1. The CDR3 is made up of 11 amino acids. Germline trimming cut 9 bases from V and 8 bases from J; bases unmatched to any gene: 6. Germline loops: CDR1 MGHDK, CDR2 SYGVNS. CDR3 in amino acids: CASRQGEGYTF. CDR3 DNA: TGTGCCAGTCGACAGGGCGAAGGCTACACCTTC.

This clonotype was found many times. This chain links TRBV14 with TRBJ2-7; D is undetermined. V dropped 3 bases and J dropped 0 bases, with 12 bases sitting between them. CDR3 length: 15 amino acids. The V gene's germline CDR1 is SGHDN and CDR2 FVKESK. The CDR3 sequence: CASSHRTLSSYEQYF. The CDR3 DNA reads as TGTGCCAGCAGCCATCGGACCCTGAGCTCCTACGAGCAGTACTTC.

The chain carries TRBV7-9 and TRBJ2-1; the D is unclear. Trimming shortened V by 1 base and J by 9 bases, and 16 bases separated the two germline ends. Germline V lookup: CDR1 SEHNR, CDR2 FQNEAQ (reference sequence). The CDR3 runs 15 residues. CDR3 nucleotide sequence: TGTGCCAGCAGCTTAGGGGCGTTATTTGGGTTTGAGCAGTTCTTC. It translates to CASSLGALFGFEQFF.

This clonotype was seen only a few times. The chain carries TRBV18 and TRBJ2-6; D unresolved. This CDR3 contains 15 residues. Trimming removed 2 bases from V and 0 bases from J, with 5 bases in between. The V gene's germline CDR1 is KGHSH and CDR2 LQKENI. This CDR3 reads CASSPDLSGANVLTF. CDR3 sequence (DNA): TGTGCCAGCTCACCAGATCTCTCTGGGGCCAACGTCCTGACTTTC.

This clonotype was picked up many times. The chain employs TRBV27 and TRBJ2-3, with 12 positions matching TRBD2. The CDR3 contains 16 residues. Germline CDR1 MNHEY, CDR2 SMNVEV (reference sequence). V dropped 3 bases and J dropped 5; count of bases not matched to a gene: 6. DNA for the CDR3: TGTGCCAGCAGTTTGCGGACTAGCGGGGTCAAAGATACGCAGTATTTT. Protein sequence: CASSLRTSGVKDTQYF.

The genes are TRBV7-2 and TRBJ1-6; D gene ambiguous. CDR3 length: 13 amino acids. The germline CDR1 and CDR2 sequences are SGHTA and FQGNSA. V gave up 3 bases and J gave up 4 bases, with 4 bases separating them. CDR3 DNA: TGTGCCAGCAGCTTCCGGTATAATTCACCCCTCCACTTT. Translation: CASSFRYNSPLHF.

This clonotype came up many times. The rearrangement links TRBV20-1 to TRBJ2-7; TRBD1 is a possible D gene (5 bases). V shed 2 bases and J shed 3 bases, with 5 bases lying between them. The CDR3 is 11 amino acids. Germline assignment: CDR1 DFQATT and CDR2 SNEGSKA (reference sequence). CDR3 in amino acids: CSARQGYEQYF. For the CDR3, the DNA is TGCAGTGCTAGACAGGGCTACGAGCAGTACTTC.

With respect to this clonotype: With a much larger clone just one base away, this may be a read error. V is TRBV5-1 and J is TRBJ2-3; D ambiguous. Germline CDR1 and CDR2: SGHRS and YFSETQ. CDR3 length equals 14 residues. V was cut by 1 base and J by 4 bases, with 10 bases left in between. Here the CDR3 reads CASSLRVQPDTQYF. The CDR3 coding sequence is TGCGCCAGCAGCTTGAGAGTACAGCCAGATACGCAGTATTTT.

This clonotype appeared a single time. The chain recombines TRBV6-1 with TRBJ2-4; D might be TRBD1 (6 bases). The CDR3 runs to 18 residues. V lost 6 bases and J 1 base, leaving 22 bases between the germline ends. Germline CDR1 reads MNHNS; CDR2 reads SASEGT. The CDR3 is CASRNNRQASLAKNIQYF. CDR3 coding DNA: TGTGCCAGCAGAAATAACAGACAGGCCTCTTTGGCCAAAAACATTCAGTACTTC.

This clonotype was seen repeatedly, ten times or more. The J gene is TRBJ2-7, the V gene TRBV29-1; 7 nucleotides match TRBD2. The CDR3 loop spans 14 amino acids. Trimming took 7 bases from V and 6 from J; bases not matched to a gene: 15. The germline CDR1 and CDR2 sequences are SQVTM and ANQGSEA. The CDR3 nucleotides are TGCAGCGCACGACCCGGGGCGGGGGAAGGCGAGCAGTACTTC. This encodes CSARPGAGEGEQYF.

As regards this clonotype: An end of the junction differs from the germline gene, which may be a read error. The V call is TRBV7-2, the J call TRBJ2-6, with D perhaps TRBD1 (5 bases). The CDR3 totals 16 residues. From germline, CDR1 is SGHTA and CDR2 FQGNSA. CDR3 residues: CASSLYSTSGASVLTF. The DNA of the CDR3 is TGTGCCAGCAGCTTATACAGCACCTCTGGGGCCAGCGTCCTGACTTTC. Combining the CDR3 with reference TRBV7-2 and TRBJ2-6 gives the whole variable domain GAGVSQSPSNKVTEKGKDVELRCDPISGHTALYWYRQSLGQGLEFLIYFQGNSAPDKSGLPSDRFSAERTGGSVSTLTIQRTQQEDSAVYLCASSLYSTSGASVLTFGAGSRLTVL.

Only a few counts were recorded for this clonotype. A much bigger clone sits one base away, suggesting this may be a read error. J is TRBJ2-7 and V is TRBV12-3 or TRBV12-4, with 10 bases fitting TRBD1. This CDR3 has 15 residues. Trimming cost V 2 bases and J 6 bases; bases outside gene matches: 7. The CDR3 bases are TGTGCCAGCAGTTTAAGGGGACAGGGGACCTGCGAGCAGTACTTC. This sequence encodes CASSLRGQGTCEQYF.

This clonotype occurred many times. CDR3: CASSPPALNTQYF. DNA for the CDR3: TGTGCCAGCAGTCCCCCAGCCCTTAATACGCAGTATTTT. V gene TRBV28 combines with J gene TRBJ2-3; D is uncertain. Germline lookup yields CDR1 MDHEN and CDR2 SYDVKM. Trimming shortened V by 5 bases and J by 7 bases, and 13 bases separated the two germline ends. The CDR3 sequence is 13 residues long.

In its sample, this clonotype was seen many times. The chain carries TRBV27 and TRBJ2-5, with D unresolved. This CDR3 contains 14 residues. The germline V gene encodes CDR1 MNHEY and CDR2 SMNVEV (reference sequence). V was trimmed by 6 bases and J by 0 bases, leaving 11 bases between them. CDR3: CASSPLMYQETQYF. The CDR3 DNA reads as TGTGCCAGCAGCCCATTAATGTACCAAGAGACCCAGTACTTC.

The chain is built from TRBV4-1 and TRBJ2-1; 7 bases line up with TRBD2. V gave up 1 base and J gave up 12 bases; unmatched junction bases: 3. This CDR3 has 12 residues. CDR1 and CDR2 from the germline V gene are MGHRA and YSYEKL. CDR3 in DNA: TGCGCCAGCAGCCAAGTGGGAGGGCCGCAGTTCTTC. Amino acid sequence: CASSQVGGPQFF.

A few counts support this clonotype. The chain couples TRBV6-1 to TRBJ2-5; D possibly uses TRBD1 or TRBD2 (6 bases each). V gave up 8 bases and J gave up 3 bases, with 13 bases separating them. The germline V gene encodes CDR1 MNHNS and CDR2 SASEGT. The CDR3 sequence is 13 residues long. As DNA, the CDR3 is TGTGCCAGCGGGGGGCCGCCAAAAGAGACCCAGTACTTC. Protein sequence: CASGGPPKETQYF.

The chain carries TRBV7-3 and TRBJ2-1; 12 bases line up with TRBD2. J gave up 4 bases and V 5 bases, and 3 bases lay outside the gene matches. CDR1 is SGHTA, CDR2 FQGTGA, per germline. The CDR3 has 15 residues. The CDR3 reads CASSRGTSGYNEQFF. The CDR3, as DNA: TGTGCCAGCAGCCGAGGGACTAGCGGGTACAATGAGCAGTTCTTC.

This clonotype was picked up one time. The chain uses TRBV10-2 and TRBJ1-5; D gene uncertain. From germline, CDR1 is WSHSY and CDR2 SAAADI. The CDR3 length is 12 residues. Trimming removed 1 base at V and 8 bases at J, with 6 bases between. CDR3 loop: CASSELGKPQHF. CDR3 nucleotides: TGCGCCAGCAGTGAGTTGGGGAAGCCCCAGCATTTT.

Many counts were recorded for this clonotype. This sequence joins TRBV11-2 and TRBJ2-5; maybe TRBD2 (6 bases). The V end was cut by 1 base, the J end by 5 bases, with 14 bases between. The CDR3 totals 15 residues. Germline CDR1 and CDR2: SGHAT and FQNNGV. CDR3 nucleotides: TGTGCCAGCAGCTTAGGAGTCGGGGAGGAGGAGACCCAGTACTTC. Its protein product is CASSLGVGEEETQYF.

This clonotype was detected many times. This chain uses TRBV28 with TRBJ1-5; 7 bases fit TRBD1. Germline assignment: CDR1 MDHEN and CDR2 SYDVKM. This CDR3 spans 14 amino acids. With 6 bases clipped from V and 6 bases from J, the junction kept 8 bases outside the gene matches. This chain's CDR3 is CASRPDRESQPQHF. The CDR3 DNA reads TGTGCCAGCAGACCCGACAGGGAGTCTCAGCCCCAGCATTTT. Combining the CDR3 with reference TRBV28 and TRBJ1-5 gives the whole variable domain DVKVTQSSRYLVKRTGEKVFLECVQDMDHENMFWYRQDPGLGLRLIYFSYDVKMKEKGDIPEGYSVSREKKERFSLILESASTNQTSMYLCASRPDRESQPQHFGDGTRLSIL.

This clonotype was counted many times. The chain is built from TRBV28 and TRBJ2-1; D is possibly TRBD2 (6 bases). Per germline, CDR1 MDHEN and CDR2 SYDVKM. V shed 8 bases and J shed 4 bases, with 21 bases lying between them. The CDR3 extends over 16 amino acids. CDR3 sequence reads: CASCIRGDPRYNEQFF. The DNA of the CDR3 is TGTGCCAGCTGTATTCGCGGGGACCCGAGGTACAATGAGCAGTTCTTC.

This clonotype was counted ten times or more. This chain uses TRBV7-3 with TRBJ2-2; D is perhaps TRBD1 (5 bases). Trimming removed 5 bases from V and 7 bases from J, with 14 bases in between. This CDR3 spans 14 amino acids. Germline lookup yields CDR1 SGHTA and CDR2 FQGTGA. The CDR3 DNA is TGTGCCAGCAGCCCGGACATATCAGGCGGGGAGCTGTTTTTT. Translating it yields CASSPDISGGELFF.

The V call is TRBV12-3 or TRBV12-4, the J call TRBJ2-1, with a tentative D call TRBD1 (6 bases). Trimming shortened V by 1 base and J by 2 bases, and 24 bases separated the two germline ends. The CDR3 has 20 residues. CDR3 sequence: CASSLVLGANRDTTYNEQFF. The CDR3, as DNA: TGTGCCAGCAGTTTAGTTTTGGGTGCAAACCGGGACACGACCTACAATGAGCAGTTCTTC.

This sequence joins TRBV28 and TRBJ2-7; a weak D match, TRBD2 (5 bases). V lost 3 bases to trimming and J lost 2 bases, with 14 bases between them. The V gene's germline CDR1 is MDHEN and CDR2 SYDVKM. CDR3 length equals 15 residues. The CDR3 bases are TGTGCCAGCAGTTTGATTCCGGCGGGCACCTACGAGCAGTACTTC. This gives the protein CASSLIPAGTYEQYF.

In its sample, this clonotype was seen many times. The chain combines TRBV28 with TRBJ1-2, with D possibly matching TRBD1 (6 bases). The germline gives CDR1 MDHEN, CDR2 SYDVKM. V was clipped by 2 bases and J by 6 bases, with 13 bases between them. The CDR3 runs 14 residues. The CDR3 DNA sequence: TGTGCCAGCAGTTTAGGTCCCGGGGGCGATGGCTACACCTTC. This encodes CASSLGPGGDGYTF.